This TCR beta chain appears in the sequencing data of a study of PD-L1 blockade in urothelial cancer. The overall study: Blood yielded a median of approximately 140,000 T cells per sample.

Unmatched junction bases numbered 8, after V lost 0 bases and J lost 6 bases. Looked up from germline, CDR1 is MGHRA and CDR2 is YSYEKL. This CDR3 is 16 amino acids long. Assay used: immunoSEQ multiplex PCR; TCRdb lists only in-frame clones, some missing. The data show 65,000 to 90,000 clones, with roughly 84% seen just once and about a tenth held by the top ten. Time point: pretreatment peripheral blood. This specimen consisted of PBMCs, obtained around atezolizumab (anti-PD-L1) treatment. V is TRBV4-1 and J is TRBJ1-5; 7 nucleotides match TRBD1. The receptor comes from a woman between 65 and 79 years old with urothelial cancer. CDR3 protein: CASSQDKNRGGQPQHF. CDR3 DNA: TGCGCCAGCAGCCAAGATAAGAACAGGGGCGGTCAGCCCCAGCATTTT.